This T cell receptor (beta chain) was sequenced during a study of response to subunit inactivated influenza vaccine. TCRdb redid the calling of the RT-PCR reads with MiXCR, one entry per CDR3 protein. This table has some 800,000 distinct CDR3 sequences, 21% appearing once. Concerning this clonotype itself: Its antigen is not known.

The germline CDR1 and CDR2 sequences are DFQATT and SNEGSKA (reference sequence). This CDR3 comprises 14 residues. Trimming took off 4 bases at V and 7 bases at J, with 20 bases between the two ends. Study-wide results and caveats: With each seasonal influenza vaccination, the authors suggested, few new T cells are recruited.

The chain has TRBV20-1 and TRBJ2-7, with D unresolved. Here the sequenced sample was PBMCs from blood, taken approximately 5 days after vaccination. The TCR sequence derives from a middle-aged man who received an inactivated influenza vaccine. The CDR3, as DNA: TGCAGTGCTAATCGGGCCGAAGGGATCCCGGAGCAGTACTTC. Translation: CSANRAEGIPEQYF.